The clone carrying this TCR beta chain was detected only a few times. These data are taken from a study of blood T cell repertoires in COVID-19. Study context: The origin of the acute and convalescent COVID-19 samples was the United States, Italy and Spain.

The CDR3 extends over 13 amino acids. V lost 3 bases and J lost 2, with 8 bases in between. The germline CDR1 and CDR2 sequences are KGHSH and LQKENI. In the source study's methods: Estimation of nucleated cell counts was performed using reference gene primer amplification. The data were produced by immunoSEQ multiplex PCR, yet TCRdb's version contains in-frame clones alone and is incomplete. For V, J and clone size, that table is used; D and trimming come from the DNA. The sample yields 62,000 or so clones, 80% to 90% seen once. The gene calls are TRBV18 and TRBJ2-7; possibly TRBD2 for D (5 bases). The source of this sequence is a woman aged 55-69 years with acute or convalescent COVID-19. Sequencing input: peripheral blood. The CDR3, as DNA: TGTGCCAGCTCACCTAGCGAGACCTACGAGCAGTACTTC. Its translation is CASSPSETYEQYF.